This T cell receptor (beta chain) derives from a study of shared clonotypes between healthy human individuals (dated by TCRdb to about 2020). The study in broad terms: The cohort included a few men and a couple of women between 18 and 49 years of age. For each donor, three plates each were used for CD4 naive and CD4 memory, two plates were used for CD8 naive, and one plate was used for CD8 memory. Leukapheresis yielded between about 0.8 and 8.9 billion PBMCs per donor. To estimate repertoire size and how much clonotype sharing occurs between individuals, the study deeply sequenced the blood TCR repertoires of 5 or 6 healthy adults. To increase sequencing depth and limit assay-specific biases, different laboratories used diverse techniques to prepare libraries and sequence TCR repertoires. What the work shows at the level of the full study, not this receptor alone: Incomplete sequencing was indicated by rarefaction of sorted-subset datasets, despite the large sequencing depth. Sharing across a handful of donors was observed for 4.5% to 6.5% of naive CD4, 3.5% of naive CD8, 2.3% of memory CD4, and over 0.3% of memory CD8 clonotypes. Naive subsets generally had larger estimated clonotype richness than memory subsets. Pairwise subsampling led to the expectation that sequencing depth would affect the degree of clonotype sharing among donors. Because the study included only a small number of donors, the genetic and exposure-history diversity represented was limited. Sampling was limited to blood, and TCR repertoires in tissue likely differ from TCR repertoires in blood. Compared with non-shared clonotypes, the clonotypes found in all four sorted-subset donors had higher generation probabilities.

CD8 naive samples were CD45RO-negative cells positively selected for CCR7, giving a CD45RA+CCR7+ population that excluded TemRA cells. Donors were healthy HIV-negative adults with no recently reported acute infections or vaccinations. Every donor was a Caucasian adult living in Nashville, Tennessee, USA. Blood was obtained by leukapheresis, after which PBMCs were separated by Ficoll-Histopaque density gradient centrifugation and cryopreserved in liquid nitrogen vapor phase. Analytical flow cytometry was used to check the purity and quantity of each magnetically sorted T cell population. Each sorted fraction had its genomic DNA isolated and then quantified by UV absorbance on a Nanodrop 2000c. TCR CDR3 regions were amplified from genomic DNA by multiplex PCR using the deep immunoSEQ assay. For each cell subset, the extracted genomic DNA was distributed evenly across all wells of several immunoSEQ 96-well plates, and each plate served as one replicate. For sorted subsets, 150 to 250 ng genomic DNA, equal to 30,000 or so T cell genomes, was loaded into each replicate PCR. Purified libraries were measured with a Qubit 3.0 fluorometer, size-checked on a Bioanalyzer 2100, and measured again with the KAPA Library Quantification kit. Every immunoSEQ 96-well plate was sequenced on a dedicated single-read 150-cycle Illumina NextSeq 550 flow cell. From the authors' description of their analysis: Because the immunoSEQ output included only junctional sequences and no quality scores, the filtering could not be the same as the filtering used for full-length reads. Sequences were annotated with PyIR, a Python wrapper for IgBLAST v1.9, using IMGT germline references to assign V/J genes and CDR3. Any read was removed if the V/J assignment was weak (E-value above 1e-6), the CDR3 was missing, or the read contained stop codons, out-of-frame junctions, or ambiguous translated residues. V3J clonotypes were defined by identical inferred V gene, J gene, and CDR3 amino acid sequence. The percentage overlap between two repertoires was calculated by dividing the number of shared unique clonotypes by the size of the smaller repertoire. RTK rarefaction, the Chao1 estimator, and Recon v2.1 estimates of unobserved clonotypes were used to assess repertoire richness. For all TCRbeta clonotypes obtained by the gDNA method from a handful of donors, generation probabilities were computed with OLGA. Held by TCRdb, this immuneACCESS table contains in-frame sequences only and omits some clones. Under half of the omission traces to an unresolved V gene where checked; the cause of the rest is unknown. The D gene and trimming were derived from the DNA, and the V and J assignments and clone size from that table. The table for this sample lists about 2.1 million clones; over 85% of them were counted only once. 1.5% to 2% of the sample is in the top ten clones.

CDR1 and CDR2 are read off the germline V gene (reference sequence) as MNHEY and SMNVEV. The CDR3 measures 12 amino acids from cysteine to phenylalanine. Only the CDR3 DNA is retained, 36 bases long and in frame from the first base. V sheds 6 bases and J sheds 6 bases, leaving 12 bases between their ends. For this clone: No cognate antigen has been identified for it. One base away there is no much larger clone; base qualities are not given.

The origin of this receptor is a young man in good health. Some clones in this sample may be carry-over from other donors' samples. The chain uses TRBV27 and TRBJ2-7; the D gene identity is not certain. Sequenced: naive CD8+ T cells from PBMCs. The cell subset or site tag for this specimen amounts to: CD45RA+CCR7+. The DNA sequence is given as TGTGCCAGCAGCCCCCTCTCCCGCGAGCAGTACTTC. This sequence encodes CASSPLSREQYF.